These 30 T cell receptor beta chains were all obtained from the same sample, sequenced in a study of blood T cell repertoires in COVID-19. Sequencing used immunoSEQ multiplex PCR; TCRdb keeps in-frame clones, though not all of them. Of roughly 320,000 clones listed, 65% to 90% are singletons. The sample was peripheral blood. The receptors were sampled from a human donor in a cohort sampled during active COVID-19.

The chain joins TRBV5-1 to TRBJ2-7, with TRBD1 matching over 10 bases. CDR1 is SGHRS, CDR2 YFSETQ, per germline. V shed 3 bases and J 4 bases; nucleotides not matched to a gene: 4. The CDR3 length is 14 residues. Here the CDR3 reads CASSSRQGAYEQYF. The CDR3 nucleotides are TGCGCCAGCAGCTCCAGACAGGGGGCATACGAGCAGTACTTC.

J is TRBJ2-2 and V is TRBV6-6, with D possibly being TRBD2 (6 bases). The CDR3 length is 14 residues. Trimming took off 6 bases at V and 3 bases at J, with 11 bases between the two ends. Germline V CDR1 and CDR2: MNHNY, SVGAGI (reference sequence). CDR3 protein: CASSLGTYTGELFF. The CDR3 nucleotides read TGTGCCAGCAGCCTCGGGACTTACACCGGGGAGCTGTTTTTT.

This clone is a singleton in its sample. The V and J genes are TRBV6-4 and TRBJ1-3, with D perhaps matching TRBD1 (6 bases). CDR1 is MRHNA, CDR2 SNTAGT, per germline. The CDR3 is 16 residues long. Trimming shortened V by 5 bases and J by 0 bases, and 14 bases separated the two germline ends. CDR3 coding DNA: TGTGCCAGCAGTAGTACGACAGGAAGCTCTGGAAACACCATATATTTT. Encoded protein: CASSSTTGSSGNTIYF.

This chain uses TRBV19 with TRBJ1-1; tentative D call: TRBD1 (5 bases). The CDR3 runs to 14 residues. Germline lookup yields CDR1 LNHDA and CDR2 SQIVND (reference sequence). V was shortened by 2 bases and J by 3 bases, with 10 bases between the two germline ends. CDR3 sequence reads: CASSIRGLHTEAFF. CDR3 nucleotide sequence: TGTGCCAGTAGTATAAGGGGCCTACACACTGAAGCTTTCTTT.

The chain uses TRBV7-3 and TRBJ2-2, with D hard to call. Germline V CDR1 and CDR2: SGHTA, FQGTGA. This CDR3 has 13 residues. V was pared by 1 base and J by 7 bases, with 7 bases between. For the CDR3, the DNA is TGTGCCAGCAGCTTAATCAGGCTCGGGGAGCTGTTTTTT. The encoded protein is CASSLIRLGELFF. The entire variable domain, with the rest obtained from reference TRBV7-3 and TRBJ2-2, is as follows: GAGVSQTPSNKVTEKGKYVELRCDPISGHTALYWYRQSLGQGPEFLIYFQGTGAADDSGLPNDRFFAVRPEGSVSTLKIQRTERGDSAVYLCASSLIRLGELFFGEGSRLTVL.

V gene TRBV29-1 combines with J gene TRBJ2-7; 11 bases agree with TRBD1. The CDR3 covers 13 residues. V shed 7 bases, J shed 6 bases, and the junction held 8 bases outside the gene matches. In germline, CDR1 is SQVTM, CDR2 ANQGSEA. CDR3 in DNA: TGCAGCGCCGGTTCCGGGACAGGGGGCGAGCAGTACTTC. Translated: CSAGSGTGGEQYF.

V gene TRBV7-2 combines with J gene TRBJ1-5, with D hard to call. The CDR3 has 18 amino acids. Trimming stripped 0 bases from V and 0 bases from J, with 15 bases between. The germline V gene has CDR1 SGHTA and CDR2 FQGNSA. The CDR3: CASSLARGSPYSNQPQHF. The CDR3 DNA reads TGTGCCAGCAGCTTAGCGCGTGGGAGCCCTTATAGCAATCAGCCCCAGCATTTT.

The rearrangement uses TRBV7-6 and TRBJ1-3, with 9 bases that match TRBD1. The CDR3 sequence is 16 residues long. After removal of 6 bases from V and 4 bases from J, the junction contained 10 bases not matched to a gene. Germline loops: CDR1 SGHVS, CDR2 FNYEAQ. The CDR3 region has the DNA TGTGCCAGCAGTGCTACCGGGACAGGGCCCGGAAACACCATATATTTT. Translating gives CASSATGTGPGNTIYF.

This chain connects TRBV19 to TRBJ2-7, with D unclear. The V end was cut by 1 base, the J end by 0 bases, with 7 bases between. The CDR3 covers 14 residues. Germline V lookup: CDR1 LNHDA, CDR2 SQIVND (reference sequence). The chain's CDR3 is CASSIAPSSYEQYF. CDR3 nucleotide sequence: TGTGCCAGTAGTATAGCCCCGAGCTCCTACGAGCAGTACTTC. Full variable domain (rest looked up from reference TRBV19 and TRBJ2-7): DGGITQSPKYLFRKEGQNVTLSCEQNLNHDAMYWYRQDPGQGLRLIYYSQIVNDFQKGDIAEGYSVSREKKESFPLTVTSAQKNPTAFYLCASSIAPSSYEQYFGPGTRLTVT.

The V gene is TRBV19, the J gene TRBJ1-2, with D unresolved. This CDR3 comprises 14 residues. Deletions cut 1 base from V and 4 bases from J, with 10 bases between. From germline, CDR1 is LNHDA and CDR2 SQIVND (reference sequence). CDR3 sequence (DNA): TGTGCCAGTAGTATAGGAGGGTTCGCCTATGGCTACACCTTC. This encodes CASSIGGFAYGYTF.

This chain joins TRBV4-2 and TRBJ2-3, with 8 bases matching TRBD2. Losses at the gene ends were 1 base for V and 2 bases for J; bases not matched to a gene: 5. There are 16 residues in the CDR3. Germline lookup yields CDR1 LGHNA and CDR2 YNFKEQ. In DNA form, the CDR3 reads TGTGCCAGCAGCCAAGGCGGGCGGGGGGACACAGATACGCAGTATTTT. This translates into CASSQGGRGDTDTQYF.

The rearrangement joins TRBV6-2 or TRBV6-3 to TRBJ1-5, with D possibly TRBD1 on 5 matching bases. From germline, CDR1 is MNHEY and CDR2 SVGEGT. V was trimmed by 4 bases and J by 2 bases, leaving 15 bases between them. The CDR3 has 16 amino acids. CDR3 coding DNA: TGTGCCAGCAGTTCCCACTCAGCAGGGCGCAATCAGCCCCAGCATTTT. This codes for CASSSHSAGRNQPQHF.

The chain carries TRBV7-2 and TRBJ2-3, with D perhaps matching TRBD2 (6 bases). The ends were cut back, 1 base at V and 0 bases at J, with 8 bases in the middle. This CDR3 has 15 residues. Germline values: CDR1 SGHTA, CDR2 FQGNSA. Here the CDR3 DNA reads TGTGCCAGCAGCTTAGTCGGGGGAAGCACAGATACGCAGTATTTT. Translated: CASSLVGGSTDTQYF.

The V gene is TRBV28, the J gene TRBJ1-2; D is unclear. Germline CDR1 is MDHEN and CDR2 is SYDVKM. This CDR3 has 12 amino acids. Trimming cost V 6 bases and J 5 bases, with 10 bases left between them. In DNA form, the CDR3 reads TGTGCCAGCAGCCCGGTGTTTTATGGCTACACCTTC. Residues: CASSPVFYGYTF.

The V gene is TRBV24-1, the J gene TRBJ2-7; TRBD1 matches at 9 bases. V lost 1 base, J lost 3 bases, and 3 bases stayed unmatched. CDR3 length: 15 residues. Germline CDR1 is KGHDR and CDR2 is SFDVKD. CDR3 amino acids: CATSDLRTGVYEQYF. The CDR3 DNA sequence: TGTGCCACCAGTGATTTAAGGACAGGGGTCTACGAGCAGTACTTC.

The V and J genes are TRBV7-2 and TRBJ2-7; D possibly corresponds to TRBD2 (6 bases). Looked up from germline, CDR1 is SGHTA and CDR2 is FQGNSA. CDR3 length equals 14 residues. The V end was cut by 3 bases, the J end by 1 base, with 10 bases between. This chain's CDR3 is CASSFNAGSYEQYF. The CDR3 DNA sequence: TGTGCCAGCAGCTTTAACGCGGGGTCCTACGAGCAGTACTTC.

V and J are TRBV24-1 and TRBJ1-5; D call uncertain. With 5 bases removed from V and 0 bases from J, the gap between germline ends came to 4 bases. In germline, CDR1 is KGHDR, CDR2 SFDVKD. CDR3 length equals 13 residues. CDR3 DNA: TGTGCCACCAGTGCGGTTAGCAATCAGCCCCAGCATTTT. The encoded protein is CATSAVSNQPQHF.

The chain combines TRBV20-1 with TRBJ2-3, with D possibly matching TRBD1 (6 bases). This CDR3 is built from 15 residues. Deletions cut 3 bases from V and 2 bases from J, with 15 bases between. The germline CDR1 and CDR2 sequences are DFQATT and SNEGSKA (reference sequence). The CDR3 sequence: CSASGQGMNTDTQYF. CDR3 coding DNA: TGCAGTGCTAGTGGGCAGGGGATGAACACAGATACGCAGTATTTT.

In this sample, this clone turned up a few times. J is TRBJ2-7 and V is TRBV29-1; unclear D gene. Germline lookup yields CDR1 SQVTM and CDR2 ANQGSEA. The CDR3 runs to 12 residues. Trimming cost V 4 bases and J 0 bases, with 7 bases left between them. CDR3 region: CSVVADSYEQYF. The CDR3 bases are TGCAGCGTTGTTGCGGACTCCTACGAGCAGTACTTC.

V usage is TRBV19 and J usage is TRBJ1-2; D possibly corresponds to TRBD1 (5 bases). V was clipped by 5 bases and J by 4 bases, with 8 bases between them. The CDR3 consists of 12 residues. In germline, CDR1 is LNHDA, CDR2 SQIVND (reference sequence). CDR3 in DNA: TGTGCCAGTAGTTGGGACTCCTATGGCTACACCTTC. Amino acid sequence: CASSWDSYGYTF.

This rearrangement joins TRBV3-1 (or the pseudogene TRBV3-2) to TRBJ1-4, with a tentative D call TRBD1 (5 bases). The germline gives CDR1 LGHDT, CDR2 YNNKEL (reference sequence). The length of the CDR3 is 14 residues. Deletions cut 0 bases from V and 5 bases from J, with 7 bases between. The CDR3 nucleotides are TGTGCCAGCAGCCAAGATCGGGGGAATGAAAAACTGTTTTTT. Protein product: CASSQDRGNEKLFF.

This rearrangement joins TRBV7-3 to TRBJ2-2; TRBD2 aligns across 10 bases. The junction had 8 bases not matched to a gene; V was cut back by 4 bases and J by 6 bases. CDR1 SGHTA and CDR2 FQGTGA come from the germline V gene. The CDR3 runs to 16 residues. The DNA of the CDR3 is TGTGCCAGCAGCTCGAGTACTGGGACTAGCGCCGGGGAGCTGTTTTTT. Amino acid sequence: CASSSSTGTSAGELFF.

The genes are TRBV7-9 and TRBJ1-1; D uncertain. The CDR3 is 13 residues long. Per the germline V gene, CDR1 is SEHNR and CDR2 is FQNEAQ (reference sequence). V dropped 3 bases and J dropped 5 bases, with 10 bases sitting between them. The CDR3 DNA reads TGTGCCAGCAGCTTCGGCGGGGTGACTGAAGCTTTCTTT. This gives the protein CASSFGGVTEAFF.

The chain employs TRBV5-1 and TRBJ2-7; D is ambiguous. The CDR3 is 11 amino acids. CDR1 is SGHRS, CDR2 YFSETQ, per germline. V was clipped by 4 bases and J by 2 bases, with 4 bases between them. This CDR3 is CASSGTYEQYF. The CDR3, as DNA: TGCGCCAGCAGCGGCACCTACGAGCAGTACTTC.

The V gene is TRBV10-2, the J gene TRBJ1-1; 7 bases agree with TRBD1. Looked up from germline, CDR1 is WSHSY and CDR2 is SAAADI. This CDR3 comprises 13 residues. V lost 6 bases and J lost 4; bases outside the gene matches: 5. CDR3 loop: CASSGQATTEAFF. Here the CDR3 DNA reads TGCGCCAGCAGCGGACAGGCGACCACTGAAGCTTTCTTT.

The rearrangement joins TRBV18 to TRBJ1-1; D not certain. V lost 0 bases and J lost 1, with 9 bases in between. Germline V gene sequence: CDR1 KGHSH, CDR2 LQKENI. CDR3 length: 15 amino acids. CDR3 DNA sequence: TGTGCCAGCTCACCACCCCTACAGACGAACACTGAAGCTTTCTTT. Its translation is CASSPPLQTNTEAFF.

This clone appeared once. V is TRBV28 and J is TRBJ1-4; D call uncertain. V was cut by 6 bases and J by 7 bases, with 18 bases left in between. This CDR3 has 15 residues. Germline loops: CDR1 MDHEN, CDR2 SYDVKM. Here the CDR3 reads CASSPRKGGSEKLFF. Written as DNA, the CDR3 is TGTGCCAGCAGCCCTAGGAAGGGAGGTAGTGAAAAACTGTTTTTT.

The chain is built from TRBV18 and TRBJ1-4; D perhaps matches TRBD1 (5 bases). The germline CDR1 and CDR2 sequences are KGHSH and LQKENI. Trimming took off 5 bases at V and 2 bases at J, with 12 bases between the two ends. The CDR3 extends over 15 amino acids. CDR3 in DNA: TGTGCCAGCTCATCCTCAGGGTCCACTAATGAAAAACTGTTTTTT. This encodes CASSSSGSTNEKLFF.

The gene calls are TRBV6-2 or TRBV6-3 and TRBJ1-2, with 7 bases lining up with TRBD1. Trimming cost V 2 bases and J 2 bases; bases outside gene matches: 5. The germline gives CDR1 MNHEY, CDR2 SVGEGT. The CDR3 spans 15 residues. CDR3 in amino acids: CASSYGEQGNYGYTF. DNA for the CDR3: TGTGCCAGCAGTTACGGCGAACAGGGGAACTATGGCTACACCTTC.

The chain carries TRBV28 and TRBJ1-6, with 8 positions matching TRBD1. CDR1 MDHEN and CDR2 SYDVKM come from the germline V gene. The CDR3 has 13 residues. V lost 10 bases to trimming and J lost 5 bases; unmatched junction nucleotides: 4. CDR3 sequence: CATGGANNSPLHF. CDR3 DNA sequence: TGTGCCACAGGGGGCGCGAATAATTCACCCCTCCACTTT.